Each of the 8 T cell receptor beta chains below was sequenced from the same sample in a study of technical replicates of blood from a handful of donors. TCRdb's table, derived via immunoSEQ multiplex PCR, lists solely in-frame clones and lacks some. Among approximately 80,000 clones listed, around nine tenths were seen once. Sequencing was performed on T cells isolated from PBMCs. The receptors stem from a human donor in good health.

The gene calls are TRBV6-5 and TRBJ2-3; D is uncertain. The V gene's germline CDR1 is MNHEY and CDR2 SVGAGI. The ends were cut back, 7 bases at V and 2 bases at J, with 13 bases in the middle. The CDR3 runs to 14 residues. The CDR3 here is CASKIALDTDTQYF. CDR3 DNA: TGTGCCAGCAAGATAGCTCTCGACACAGATACGCAGTATTTT.

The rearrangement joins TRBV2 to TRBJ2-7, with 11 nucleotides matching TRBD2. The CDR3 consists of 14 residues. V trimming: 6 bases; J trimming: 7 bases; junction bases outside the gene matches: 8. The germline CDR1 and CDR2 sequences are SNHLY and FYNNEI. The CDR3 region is CASSGTSGLGEQYF. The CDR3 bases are TGTGCCAGCAGCGGGACTAGCGGCCTGGGGGAGCAGTACTTC.

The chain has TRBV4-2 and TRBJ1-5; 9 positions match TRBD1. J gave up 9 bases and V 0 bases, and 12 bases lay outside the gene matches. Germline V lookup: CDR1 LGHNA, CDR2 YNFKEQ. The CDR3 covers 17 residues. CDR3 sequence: CASSQDDHSGQGAPQHF. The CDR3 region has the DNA TGTGCCAGCAGCCAAGATGATCACTCGGGACAGGGAGCGCCCCAGCATTTT.

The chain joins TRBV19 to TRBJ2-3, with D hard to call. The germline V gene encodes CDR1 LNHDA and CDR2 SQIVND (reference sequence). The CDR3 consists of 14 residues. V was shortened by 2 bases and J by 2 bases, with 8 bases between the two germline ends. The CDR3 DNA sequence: TGTGCCAGTAGTATACAGGCATACACAGATACGCAGTATTTT. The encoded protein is CASSIQAYTDTQYF.

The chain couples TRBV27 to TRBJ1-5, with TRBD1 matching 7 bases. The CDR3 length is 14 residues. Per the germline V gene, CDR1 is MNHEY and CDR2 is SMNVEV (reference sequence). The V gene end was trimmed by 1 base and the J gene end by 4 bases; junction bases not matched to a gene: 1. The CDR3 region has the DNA TGTGCCAGCAGTTTATTGGACAGGAATCAGCCCCAGCATTTT. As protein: CASSLLDRNQPQHF.

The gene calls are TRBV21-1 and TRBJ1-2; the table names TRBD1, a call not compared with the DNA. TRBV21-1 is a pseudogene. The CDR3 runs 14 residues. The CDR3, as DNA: TGTGCCAGCAGCAAACTCGGACAGGCCTATGGCTACACCTTC. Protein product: CASSKLGQAYGYTF.

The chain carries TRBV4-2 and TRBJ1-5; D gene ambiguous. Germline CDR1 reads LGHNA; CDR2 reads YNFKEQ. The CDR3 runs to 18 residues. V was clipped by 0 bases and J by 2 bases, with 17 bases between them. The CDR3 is CASSQDDLRGRGNQPQHF. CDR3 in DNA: TGTGCCAGCAGCCAAGATGATTTGCGAGGGAGGGGCAATCAGCCCCAGCATTTT.

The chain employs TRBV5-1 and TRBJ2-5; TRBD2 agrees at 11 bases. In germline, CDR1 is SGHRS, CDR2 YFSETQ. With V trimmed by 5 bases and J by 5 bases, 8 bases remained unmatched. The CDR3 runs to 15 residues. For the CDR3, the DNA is TGCGCCAGCAGTTTTCTAGCGGGAGGCGGTGAGACCCAGTACTTC. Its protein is CASSFLAGGGETQYF.